This is a list of T cell receptor beta chains from one sample in a study of monozygotic twins with inflammatory bowel disease. TCRdb reworked the 5' RACE reads into one entry per CDR3 protein, no DNA. The sample is made up of some 300,000 distinct CDR3 sequences, and the top ten hold 5.6% of it. Sequencing was performed on blood. These receptors all stem from a human donor with ulcerative colitis or Crohn's disease, or a healthy co-twin of an affected twin (not recorded which). CDR3s include the opening cysteine and the closing phenylalanine or tryptophan. Fields, in order: CDR3 length, V gene, J gene, CDR3 protein.

CDR3 length: 18; V gene: TRBV6-2/TRBV6-3; J gene: TRBJ1-5; CDR3 protein: CASSYSGGTGGFGQPQHF
CDR3 length: 15; V gene: TRBV27; J gene: TRBJ1-1; CDR3 protein: CASSLWAGGNTEAFF
CDR3 length: 13; V gene: TRBV18; J gene: TRBJ1-1; CDR3 protein: CASSTSRTTEAFF
CDR3 length: 13; V gene: TRBV5-1; J gene: TRBJ1-4; CDR3 protein: CASNRGTNEKLFF
CDR3 length: 13; V gene: TRBV5-4; J gene: TRBJ1-5; CDR3 protein: CASSFWGGQPQHF
CDR3 length: 14; V gene: TRBV5-1; J gene: TRBJ1-1; CDR3 protein: CASRTGTANTEAFF
CDR3 length: 15; V gene: TRBV5-1; J gene: TRBJ2-1; CDR3 protein: CASSKAGTSINEQFF
CDR3 length: 14; V gene: TRBV12-3/TRBV12-4; J gene: TRBJ2-5; CDR3 protein: CASSLRQDQETQYF
CDR3 length: 14; V gene: TRBV24-1; J gene: TRBJ2-2; CDR3 protein: CATEGARFTGELFF
CDR3 length: 15; V gene: TRBV23-1; J gene: TRBJ2-5; CDR3 protein: CASPRSGAPKETQYF
CDR3 length: 16; V gene: TRBV7-8; J gene: TRBJ2-4; CDR3 protein: CASSRAGGIAKNIQYF
CDR3 length: 11; V gene: TRBV20-1; J gene: TRBJ2-3; CDR3 protein: CSARFHDTQYF
CDR3 length: 11; V gene: TRBV20-1; J gene: TRBJ2-3; CDR3 protein: CSADLGPTQYF
CDR3 length: 14; V gene: TRBV7-3; J gene: TRBJ2-2; CDR3 protein: CASSLGTGAGELFF
CDR3 length: 16; V gene: TRBV9; J gene: TRBJ1-2; CDR3 protein: CASSVRRDRVPGGYTF
CDR3 length: 14; V gene: TRBV6-2/TRBV6-3; J gene: TRBJ2-7; CDR3 protein: CATTPEPSPLEQYF
CDR3 length: 16; V gene: TRBV20-1; J gene: TRBJ2-3; CDR3 protein: CSASASGRALGDTQYF
CDR3 length: 13; V gene: TRBV29-1; J gene: TRBJ2-2; CDR3 protein: CSVAGAFTGELFF
CDR3 length: 17; V gene: TRBV12-3/TRBV12-4; J gene: TRBJ2-1; CDR3 protein: CASRLRDTLSSYNEQFF
CDR3 length: 20; V gene: TRBV28; J gene: TRBJ1-5; CDR3 protein: CASSLFLLSGHNPLNQPQHF
CDR3 length: 14; V gene: TRBV7-2; J gene: TRBJ2-5; CDR3 protein: CASSAFGGQETQYF
CDR3 length: 13; V gene: TRBV20-1; J gene: TRBJ1-2; CDR3 protein: CSANSGLNYGYTF
CDR3 length: 13; V gene: TRBV2; J gene: TRBJ2-2; CDR3 protein: CASTGREAGELFF
CDR3 length: 14; V gene: TRBV7-9; J gene: TRBJ1-4; CDR3 protein: CASSFAQPNEKLFF
CDR3 length: 15; V gene: TRBV20-1; J gene: TRBJ2-1; CDR3 protein: CSAHQLAKSYNEQFF
CDR3 length: 15; V gene: TRBV28; J gene: TRBJ1-5; CDR3 protein: CASTKTGTYNQPQHF
CDR3 length: 17; V gene: TRBV5-1; J gene: TRBJ2-3; CDR3 protein: CASSLDASGSVKDTQYF
CDR3 length: 16; V gene: TRBV6-2/TRBV6-3; J gene: TRBJ1-1; CDR3 protein: CASSYFGATVNTEAFF
CDR3 length: 12; V gene: TRBV7-9; J gene: TRBJ1-1; CDR3 protein: CASSRGTGRAFF
CDR3 length: 16; V gene: TRBV18; J gene: TRBJ2-1; CDR3 protein: CASSTAGTGSYNEQFF
CDR3 length: 15; V gene: TRBV5-4; J gene: TRBJ2-7; CDR3 protein: CASSYPGLGAYEQYF
CDR3 length: 18; V gene: TRBV5-1; J gene: TRBJ2-6; CDR3 protein: CASSFKTLTRSGANVLTF
CDR3 length: 14; V gene: TRBV27; J gene: TRBJ1-1; CDR3 protein: CASSRNPPGPEAFF
CDR3 length: 15; V gene: TRBV25-1; J gene: TRBJ1-6; CDR3 protein: CASSEYKGALSPLHF
CDR3 length: 14; V gene: TRBV6-5; J gene: TRBJ1-6; CDR3 protein: CASSSSTGHSPLHF
CDR3 length: 16; V gene: TRBV7-9; J gene: TRBJ2-7; CDR3 protein: CASSLIFSGRSYEQYF
CDR3 length: 14; V gene: TRBV7-2; J gene: TRBJ2-1; CDR3 protein: CASSLVGRGSEQFF
CDR3 length: 15; V gene: TRBV11-2; J gene: TRBJ2-5; CDR3 protein: CASSLVGPVGETQYF
CDR3 length: 20; V gene: TRBV7-8; J gene: TRBJ2-2; CDR3 protein: CASSFPTGVSGGALVGELFF
CDR3 length: 16; V gene: TRBV4-3; J gene: TRBJ1-6; CDR3 protein: CASSQYYGTGFSPLHF